This section outlines one T cell receptor (beta chain) sequence together with its context. What it binds is not known. This entry comes from a study of CD8 T cells in ankylosing spondylitis. Libraries of TCR beta came from quantitative 5'-RACE with molecular barcodes. One entry per CDR3 protein results from TCRdb running MiXCR on the 5' RACE reads. The repertoire consists of 250,000 or so distinct CDR3 sequences, with about a sixth occurring once and the leading ten covering roughly a third. The CDR3 runs 12 residues. The germline CDR1 and CDR2 sequences are SEHNR and FQNEAQ (reference sequence). Trimming pared 4 bases from V and 6 bases from J, leaving 10 bases between. Study outcomes and limitations: There was reportedly significant enrichment of clones that were disease-linked in matched ankylosing spondylitis synovial fluid.

The sequenced material came from blood, either unsorted or a sorted T cell fraction (not recorded which). V usage is TRBV7-9 and J usage is TRBJ2-7; maybe TRBD1 (6 bases). The receptor's source is a male donor with ankylosing spondylitis or in good health (not recorded which). This chain's CDR3 is CASSSQGLEQYF. The CDR3 DNA follows: TGTGCCAGCAGCTCTCAGGGGCTCGAGCAGTACTTC.